A selection of T cell receptor beta chains follows, all from one sample in a study of response to subunit inactivated influenza vaccine. TCRdb redid the calling of the RT-PCR reads with MiXCR, one entry per CDR3 protein. In the table there are 500,000 or so distinct CDR3 sequences, 16% of which are singletons. Here the sequenced sample was CD4+ T cells sorted from PBMCs, taken less than 30 months after vaccination. These receptors came from a man between 50 and 70 years old who received an inactivated influenza vaccine. Each CDR3 is given with its conserved first and last residue. The D gene is left open where the match is weak. Not every row has a clone size; where given, it reads once, few, many or a size class.

D | J | V | size | CDR3 | DNA
TRBD1 | TRBJ2-7 | TRBV7-8 | few | CASSLDRGPSYEQYF | TGTGCCAGCAGCTTGGACAGGGGCCCCTCCTACGAGCAGTACTTC
. | TRBJ2-7 | TRBV6-1 | few | CASSEDRSIGVQGF | TGTGCCAGCAGTGAAGACAGGAGTATTGGGGTACAAGGCTTC
. | TRBJ2-2 | TRBV5-1 | many | CASSLAGRNTGELFF | TGTGCCAGCTCACTCGCCGGGAGGAACACCGGGGAGCTGTTTTTT
. | TRBJ2-2 | TRBV6-1 | few | CASRTGTPVTGELFF | TGTGCCAGCAGGACCGGGACACCCGTCACCGGGGAGCTGTTTTTT
. | TRBJ1-1 | TRBV12-3/TRBV12-4 | . | CASSSQGGILQAFF | TGTGCCAGCAGTTCACAGGGTGGCATTCTGCAAGCTTTCTTT
TRBD2 | TRBJ2-1 | TRBV11-3 | . | CASSPGTTNNEQFF | TGTGCCAGCAGCCCCGGGACTACCAACAATGAGCAGTTCTTC
. | TRBJ2-1 | TRBV10-3 | . | CAISERPGDEQFF | TGTGCCATCAGTGAGAGGCCCGGCGATGAGCAGTTCTTC
TRBD1 | TRBJ1-1 | TRBV7-8 | . | CASSERGGQGSEAFF | TGTGCCAGCAGCGAGAGGGGAGGACAGGGCTCTGAAGCTTTCTTT
. | TRBJ2-1 | TRBV24-1 | . | CATSDARPQREQFF | TGTGCCACCAGTGACGCGCGGCCTCAGCGTGAGCAGTTCTTC
. | TRBJ2-7 | TRBV25-1 | few | CASSESGGRVEQYF | TGTGCCAGCAGTGAATCCGGGGGAAGGGTCGAGCAGTACTTC
. | TRBJ2-5 | TRBV6-5 | . | CASSLGILQETQYF | TGTGCCAGCAGTTTAGGGATCCTACAAGAGACCCAGTACTTC
TRBD2 | TRBJ2-2 | TRBV6-1 | . | CASRSISGKGTGELFF | TGTGCCAGCAGATCCATTAGCGGGAAGGGCACCGGGGAGCTGTTTTTT
TRBD1 | TRBJ1-2 | TRBV15 | . | CATSLGQARSGYTF | TGTGCCACCAGCCTTGGACAGGCCCGATCTGGCTACACCTTC
. | TRBJ2-1 | TRBV20-1 | few | CSARSSLGDNEQFF | TGCAGTGCCCGGTCTAGCTTGGGGGACAATGAGCAGTTCTTC
. | TRBJ2-3 | TRBV24-1 | . | CATSDPRLADTQYF | TGTGCCACCAGTGATCCTAGACTCGCAGATACGCAGTATTTT
. | TRBJ1-4 | TRBV5-1 | few | CASCPGQATNEKLFF | TGCGCCAGCTGCCCGGGACAAGCAACTAATGAAAAACTGTTTTTT
TRBD2 | TRBJ2-7 | TRBV29-1 | many | CSVAGGSSSYEQYF | TGCAGCGTTGCGGGAGGATCGAGCTCCTACGAGCAGTACTTC
. | TRBJ1-4 | TRBV5-1 | few | CASSVQGTTNEKLFF | TGCGCCAGCAGCGTACAGGGTACGACTAATGAAAAACTGTTTTTT
. | TRBJ2-2 | TRBV27 | . | CASSLPRQGVVSGRSTGELFF | TGTGCCAGCAGTCTACCGCGACAGGGGGTAGTTAGCGGGAGAAGCACCGGGGAGCTGTTTTTT
. | TRBJ2-2 | TRBV6-2/TRBV6-3 | few | CASRPGSRGAGELFF | TGTGCCAGCAGGCCGGGTTCACGAGGGGCCGGGGAGCTGTTTTTT
. | TRBJ2-1 | TRBV20-1 | . | CSAESRLSSYNEQFF | TGCAGTGCTGAATCACGGTTGAGCTCCTACAATGAGCAGTTCTTC
. | TRBJ2-4 | TRBV24-1 | . | CATAKGSENIQYF | TGTGCCACCGCCAAGGGGTCCGAAAACATTCAGTACTTC